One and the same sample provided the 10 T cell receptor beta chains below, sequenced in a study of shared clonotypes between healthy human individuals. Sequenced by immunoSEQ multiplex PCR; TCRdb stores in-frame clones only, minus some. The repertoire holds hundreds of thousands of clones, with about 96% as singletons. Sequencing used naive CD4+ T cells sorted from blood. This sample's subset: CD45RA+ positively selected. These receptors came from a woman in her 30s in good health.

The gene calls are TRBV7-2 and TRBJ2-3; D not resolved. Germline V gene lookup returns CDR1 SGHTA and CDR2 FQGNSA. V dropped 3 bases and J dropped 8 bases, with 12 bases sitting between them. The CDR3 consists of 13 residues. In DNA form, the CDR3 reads TGTGCCAGCAGCTTGGGGTGGACGAGTACGCAGTATTTT. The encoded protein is CASSLGWTSTQYF.

CDR3 sequence reads: CASSGWTSGTDTQYF. CDR3 coding DNA: TGTGCCAGCAGCGGCTGGACTAGCGGCACAGATACGCAGTATTTT. The J gene is TRBJ2-3, the V gene TRBV7-8; TRBD2 aligns across 9 bases. Germline V gene lookup returns CDR1 SGHVS and CDR2 FQNEAQ. J lost 1 base, V lost 5 bases, and 4 bases had no gene match. The CDR3 is 15 amino acids.

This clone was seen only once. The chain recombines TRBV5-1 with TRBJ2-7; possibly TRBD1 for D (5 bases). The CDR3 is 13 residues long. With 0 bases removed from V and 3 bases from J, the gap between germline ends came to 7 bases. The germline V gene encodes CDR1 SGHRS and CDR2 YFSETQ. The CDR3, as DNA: TGCGCCAGCAGCTTGGGACAGTACTACGAGCAGTACTTC. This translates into CASSLGQYYEQYF.

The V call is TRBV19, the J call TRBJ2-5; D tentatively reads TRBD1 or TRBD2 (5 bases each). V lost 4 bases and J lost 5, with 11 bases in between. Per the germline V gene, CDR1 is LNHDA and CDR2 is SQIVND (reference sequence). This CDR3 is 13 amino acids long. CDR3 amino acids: CASSTQEGETQYF. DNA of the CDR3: TGTGCCAGTAGTACGCAAGAGGGGGAGACCCAGTACTTC.

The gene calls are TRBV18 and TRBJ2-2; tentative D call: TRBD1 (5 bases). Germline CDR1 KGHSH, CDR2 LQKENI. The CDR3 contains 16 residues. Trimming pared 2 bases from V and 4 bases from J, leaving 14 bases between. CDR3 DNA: TGTGCCAGCTCACCAGTCCCAGGGCCGGCCACCGGGGAGCTGTTTTTT. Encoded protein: CASSPVPGPATGELFF.

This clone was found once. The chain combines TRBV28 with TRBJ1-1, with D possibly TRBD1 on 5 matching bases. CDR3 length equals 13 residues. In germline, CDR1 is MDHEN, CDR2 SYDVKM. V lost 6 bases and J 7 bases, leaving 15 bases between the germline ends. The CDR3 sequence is CASRLRVEGEAFF. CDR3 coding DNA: TGTGCCAGCAGACTCAGGGTTGAGGGTGAAGCTTTCTTT.

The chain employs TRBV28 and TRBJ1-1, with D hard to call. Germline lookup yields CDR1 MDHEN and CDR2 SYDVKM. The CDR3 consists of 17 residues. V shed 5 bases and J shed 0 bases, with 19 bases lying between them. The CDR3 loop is CASSRPWDWEMNTEAFF. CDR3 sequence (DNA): TGTGCCAGCAGTCGCCCCTGGGATTGGGAAATGAACACTGAAGCTTTCTTT.

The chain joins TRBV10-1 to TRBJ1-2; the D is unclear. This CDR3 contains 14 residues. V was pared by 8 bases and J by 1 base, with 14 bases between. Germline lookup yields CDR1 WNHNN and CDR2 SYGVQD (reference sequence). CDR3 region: CASSPNGINYGYTF. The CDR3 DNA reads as TGCGCCAGCTCCCCAAATGGGATTAACTATGGCTACACCTTC.

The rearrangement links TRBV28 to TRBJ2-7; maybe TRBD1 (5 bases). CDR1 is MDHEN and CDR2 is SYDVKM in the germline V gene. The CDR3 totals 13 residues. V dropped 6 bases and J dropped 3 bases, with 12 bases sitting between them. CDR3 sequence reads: CASSPGHVYEQYF. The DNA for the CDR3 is TGTGCCAGCAGCCCCGGACATGTCTACGAGCAGTACTTC.

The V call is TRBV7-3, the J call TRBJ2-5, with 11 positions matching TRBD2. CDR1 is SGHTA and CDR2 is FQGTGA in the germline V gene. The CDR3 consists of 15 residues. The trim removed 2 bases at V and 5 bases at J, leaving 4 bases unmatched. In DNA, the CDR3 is TGTGCCAGCAGCTTAGGGTCTAGCGGGAGGGAGACCCAGTACTTC. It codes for CASSLGSSGRETQYF.